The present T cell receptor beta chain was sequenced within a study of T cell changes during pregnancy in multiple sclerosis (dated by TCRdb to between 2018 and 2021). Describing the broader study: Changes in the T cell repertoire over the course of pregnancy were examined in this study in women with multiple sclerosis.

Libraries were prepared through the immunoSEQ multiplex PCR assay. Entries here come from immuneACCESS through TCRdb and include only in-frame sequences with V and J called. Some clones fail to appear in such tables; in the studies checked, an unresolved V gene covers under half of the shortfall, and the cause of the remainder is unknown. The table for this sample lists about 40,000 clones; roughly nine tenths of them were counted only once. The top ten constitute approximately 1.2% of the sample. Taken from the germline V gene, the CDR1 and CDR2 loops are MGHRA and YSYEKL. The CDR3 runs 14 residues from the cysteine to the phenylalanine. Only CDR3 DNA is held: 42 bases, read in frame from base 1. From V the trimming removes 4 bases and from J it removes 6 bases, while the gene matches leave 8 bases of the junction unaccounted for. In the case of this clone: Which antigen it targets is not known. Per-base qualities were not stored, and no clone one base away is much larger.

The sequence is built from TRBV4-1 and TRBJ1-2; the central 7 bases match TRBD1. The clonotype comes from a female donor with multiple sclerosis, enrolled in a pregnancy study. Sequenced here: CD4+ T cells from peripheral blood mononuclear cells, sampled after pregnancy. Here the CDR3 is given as CASSRQYRGDGYTF. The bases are TGCGCCAGCAGCCGCCAGTACAGGGGTGATGGCTACACCTTC.